Here is one T cell receptor beta chain with its context. V lost 6 bases, J lost 10 bases, and 12 bases stayed unmatched. This CDR3 has 15 residues. CDR1 is SGHVS and CDR2 is FNYEAQ in the germline V gene. The data stem from a study of T cell changes during pregnancy in multiple sclerosis. TCRdb's copy holds only in-frame clones and misses some; the assay was immunoSEQ multiplex PCR. In the table there are roughly 15,000 clones, approximately 84% of which are singletons. The rearrangement joins TRBV7-6 to TRBJ2-1; 10 bases agree with TRBD2. The sequencing here drew on CD8+ T cells from peripheral blood mononuclear cells, taken in the third trimester of pregnancy. This receptor was obtained from a female donor in good health, enrolled as a control in a pregnancy study. This CDR3 is CASRAGTSDFGEQFF. The CDR3 region has the DNA TGTGCCAGCAGGGCCGGGACTAGCGATTTCGGAGAGCAGTTCTTC.